Listed below are T cell receptor beta chains from one sample, sequenced in a study of T cell repertoires in cytomegalovirus infection. The antigens of these receptors remain unknown. TCRdb used MiXCR to reprocess the reads, holding one entry per CDR3 protein. The sample has tens of thousands of distinct CDR3 sequences, roughly a fifth seen once. The sequenced sample was CD8+ T cells from cultured PBMCs, obtained from culture after CMV antigen stimulation. The source of these receptors is a human donor in good health (CMV status not recorded). Some clones in this sample may be carry-over from other donors' samples. Both conserved end residues are part of each CDR3. D genes are given only for firm matches. Size is omitted from some rows. Given values are once, few, many or a class for expanded clones.

>TRBD1|.|TRBV4-1|TRBJ1-2|15
TGCGCCAGCAGCCACCGACAGGGGAACAGCTATGGCTACACCTTC
CASSHRQGNSYGYTF
>TRBD1|few|TRBV4-3|TRBJ2-6|16
TGCGCCAGCAGCCATGGGGACAGCTCTGGGGCCAACGTCCTGACTTTC
CASSHGDSSGANVLTF
>TRBD2|.|TRBV11-2|TRBJ2-7|11
TGTGCCAGCAGCGGAGCGGGAGAGCAGTACTTC
CASSGAGEQYF
>.|few|TRBV7-2|TRBJ2-7|12
TGTGCCAGCAGCTTAGGTGACTACGAGCAGTACTTC
CASSLGDYEQYF
>.|few|TRBV27|TRBJ1-1|16
TGTGCCAGCAGCCGAAGTCTCGGCCTCATGAACACTGAAGCTTTCTTT
CASSRSLGLMNTEAFF
>TRBD1|few|TRBV7-6|TRBJ2-3|16
TGTGCCAGCAGCTTAGAAGGCAGGGGGATCGCAGATACGCAGTATTTT
CASSLEGRGIADTQYF
>.|many|TRBV5-6|TRBJ2-7|14
TGTGCCAGCAGCTTGGGGGACACGACCTACGAGCAGTACTTC
CASSLGDTTYEQYF
>.|.|TRBV24-1|TRBJ1-2|15
TGTGCCACCAGTGACTTTCCCAGGGGTGACTATGGCTACACCTTC
CATSDFPRGDYGYTF
>.|.|TRBV12-3/TRBV12-4|TRBJ1-1|14
TGTGCCAGCAGTTTAGGGCAGGGAGTCAGGGAAGCTTTCTTT
CASSLGQGVREAFF
>.|few|TRBV7-2|TRBJ2-2|12
TGTGCAGACGCAGGGGACACCGGGGAGCTGTTTTTT
CADAGDTGELFF
>TRBD1|few|TRBV19|TRBJ1-1|12
TGTGCCGCCCGGACAGGGAACACTGAAGCTTTCTTT
CAARTGNTEAFF
>.|.|TRBV7-9|TRBJ2-2|17
TGTGCCAGCACCCCTGGAGCGCCAGACGCGAACACCGGGGAGCTGTTTTTT
CASTPGAPDANTGELFF
>.|.|TRBV7-8|TRBJ2-5|12
TGTGCCAGCAACGGCCGGCAAGAGACCCAGTACTTC
CASNGRQETQYF
>.|few|TRBV7-2|TRBJ1-1|14
TGTGCCAGCAGCGTGGGACACTCGAACACTGAAGCTTTCTTT
CASSVGHSNTEAFF
>.|.|TRBV4-1|TRBJ2-5|15
TGCGCCAGCAGCCAAGTCCCCAGGGGCCAAGAGACCCAGTACTTC
CASSQVPRGQETQYF
>.|.|TRBV7-2|TRBJ2-3|15
TGTGCCAGCAGCTTAGCCTTCACAGCGGCAGATACGCAGTATTTT
CASSLAFTAADTQYF
>TRBD1|.|TRBV5-5|TRBJ1-5|15
TGTGCCAGCAGCTTGGGGACAGGGATATCTCAGCCCCAGCATTTT
CASSLGTGISQPQHF
>.|many|TRBV7-2|TRBJ1-1|14
TGTGCCAGCAGCTTAGTAAGCAGGGACACTGAAGCTTTCTTT
CASSLVSRDTEAFF
>TRBD1|.|TRBV7-9|TRBJ1-1|18
TGTGCCAGCAGCTCGAGGGGACAGGGAAACCTCATGAACACTGAAGCTTTCTTT
CASSSRGQGNLMNTEAFF
>.|few|TRBV7-2|TRBJ2-3|13
TGTGCCAGCTTGGGGGCACCCGCGTATACGCAGTATTTT
CASLGAPAYTQYF
>.|.|TRBV7-6|TRBJ1-2|13
TGTGCCAGCAGCTTAGCGCCCCGGGGTGGCTACACCTTC
CASSLAPRGGYTF
>.|few|TRBV7-8|TRBJ2-1|16
TGTGCCAGCAGCATACGGCGAGAGAGCTCCTACAATGAGCAGTTCTTC
CASSIRRESSYNEQFF